The 27 T cell receptor beta chains below were found in one sample sequenced in a study of T cell responses to AZD1222 COVID-19 vaccine. The protocol was immunoSEQ multiplex PCR, while the TCRdb copy is restricted to in-frame clones and leaves out a portion. In the table there are 72,000 or so clones, 90% of which are singletons. The specimen comprised peripheral blood, sampled on day 0 of AZD1222 vaccination. The receptor set was obtained from an adult in good health.

This clone occurred once. The chain employs TRBV5-8 and TRBJ1-1; 12 nucleotides line up with TRBD1. CDR3 size: 18 residues. The germline gives CDR1 SGHTS, CDR2 YDEGEE. Trimming at V came to 6 bases and at J to 3 bases, leaving 15 bases not matched to a gene. CDR3 in amino acids: CASIPSRDRGPWDTEAFF. The CDR3 DNA sequence: TGTGCCAGCATCCCCAGCAGGGACAGGGGGCCTTGGGACACTGAAGCTTTCTTT. The variable domain in full, with the rest retrieved from reference TRBV5-8 and TRBJ1-1, is EAGVTQSPTHLIKTRGQQATLRCSPISGHTSVYWYQQALGLGLQFLLWYDEGEERNRGNFPPRFSGRQFPNYSSELNVNALELEDSALYLCASIPSRDRGPWDTEAFFGQGTRLTVV.

This clone was detected only once. This chain joins TRBV6-5 and TRBJ2-2; 9 bases fit TRBD1. J gave up 0 bases and V 7 bases, and 3 bases lay outside the gene matches. Germline values: CDR1 MNHEY, CDR2 SVGAGI. The CDR3 spans 15 residues. CDR3 sequence: CASIRDRANTGELFF. CDR3 DNA sequence: TGTGCCAGCATCCGGGACAGGGCGAACACCGGGGAGCTGTTTTTT.

The genes are TRBV30 and TRBJ1-4, with D hard to call. The CDR3 runs to 13 residues. The germline V and J ends were trimmed by 2 bases and 5 bases, with 9 bases remaining between them. CDR1 is GTSNPN and CDR2 is SVGIG in the germline V gene (reference sequence). The CDR3: CAWSTGVNEKLFF. The CDR3 region has the DNA TGTGCCTGGAGTACCGGGGTAAATGAAAAACTGTTTTTT.

V and J are TRBV7-2 and TRBJ1-2, with TRBD1 matching 9 bases. The CDR3 covers 15 residues. The germline CDR1 and CDR2 sequences are SGHTA and FQGNSA. The V segment lost 5 bases and the J segment 7 bases; nucleotides outside the gene matches: 11. The CDR3 DNA is TGTGCCAGCAGCCGGGGGGGACAGGGAAGGTCTGGCTACACCTTC. Translating gives CASSRGGQGRSGYTF.

V usage is TRBV5-1 and J usage is TRBJ2-1, with D perhaps matching TRBD2 (5 bases). CDR3 length equals 16 residues. The V and J ends lost 4 bases and 7 bases respectively, with 21 bases between them. Germline values: CDR1 SGHRS, CDR2 YFSETQ. The CDR3 sequence: CASSPRNGLLGNEQFF. As DNA, the CDR3 is TGCGCCAGCAGCCCCCGGAACGGACTTCTGGGGAATGAGCAGTTCTTC.

This chain uses TRBV14 with TRBJ1-4, with 11 bases aligning to TRBD1. The CDR3 loop spans 14 amino acids. After removal of 5 bases from V and 8 bases from J, the junction contained 4 bases not matched to a gene. Germline V gene data show CDR1 as SGHDN and CDR2 as FVKESK. The CDR3 here is CASSWTGGSEKLFF. DNA for the CDR3: TGTGCCAGCAGCTGGACAGGGGGCAGCGAAAAACTGTTTTTT.

The rearrangement joins TRBV6-4 to TRBJ1-1; D unresolved. The V end was cut by 5 bases, the J end by 1 base, with 8 bases between. This CDR3 region has 13 residues. Germline-derived CDR1 and CDR2 are MRHNA and SNTAGT. CDR3 residues: CASSLRENTEAFF. CDR3 nucleotide sequence: TGTGCCAGCAGTTTGCGAGAGAACACTGAAGCTTTCTTT.

The chain joins TRBV6-2 or TRBV6-3 to TRBJ2-5; no firm D call. Germline-derived CDR1 and CDR2 are MNHEY and SVGEGT. The CDR3 extends over 12 amino acids. Between the trimmed V and J ends, which lost 6 bases and 5 bases, there was a span of 10 bases. The CDR3 reads CASSLLDETQYF. CDR3 bases: TGTGCCAGCAGCCTTTTAGATGAGACCCAGTACTTC.

The chain recombines TRBV29-1 with TRBJ1-2, with D possibly matching TRBD1 (5 bases). CDR1 is SQVTM and CDR2 is ANQGSEA in the germline V gene. The CDR3 has 13 residues. The V end was cut by 5 bases, the J end by 6 bases, with 16 bases between. CDR3: CSVRSGTRNGYTF. The CDR3 bases are TGCAGCGTTCGTTCAGGGACCCGTAATGGCTACACCTTC.

This sequence joins TRBV2 and TRBJ1-2, with a weak D call TRBD1 (5 bases). This CDR3 is 14 amino acids long. Between the trimmed V and J ends, which lost 7 bases and 6 bases, there was a span of 18 bases. CDR1 is SNHLY, CDR2 FYNNEI, per germline. CDR3 protein: CASIREKGGDGYTF. For the CDR3, the DNA is TGTGCCAGCATAAGGGAAAAGGGAGGGGATGGCTACACCTTC.

The chain couples TRBV21-1 to TRBJ1-1; the D segment call TRBD1 is taken from the table without a DNA check. TRBV21-1 is marked as a pseudogene. This CDR3 is built from 13 residues. CDR3 amino acids: CASSKAPGGKAFF. The CDR3 bases are TGTGCCAGCAGCAAAGCCCCAGGGGGCAAAGCTTTCTTT.

In its sample, this clone was seen a few times. This chain joins TRBV3-1 (or the pseudogene TRBV3-2) and TRBJ2-1; D perhaps matches TRBD1 (7 bases). Germline CDR1 reads LGHDT; CDR2 reads YNNKEL (reference sequence). The ends were cut back, 3 bases at V and 10 bases at J, with 19 bases in the middle. This CDR3 region has 15 residues. The CDR3 region has the DNA TGTGCCAGCAGCCAGGAGGGACAGCCCCACAGGGAGCAGTTCTTC. This sequence encodes CASSQEGQPHREQFF.

The gene calls are TRBV11-3 and TRBJ2-2; D gene unclear. V was clipped by 6 bases and J by 0 bases, with 11 bases between them. CDR3 length equals 15 residues. The V gene's germline CDR1 is SGHNT and CDR2 YENEEA. The CDR3 loop is CASSTQPSNTGELFF. The CDR3 DNA sequence: TGTGCCAGCAGTACACAGCCCTCGAACACCGGGGAGCTGTTTTTT.

The chain has TRBV3-1 (or the pseudogene TRBV3-2) and TRBJ2-3; either TRBD1 or TRBD2 may fit D (6 bases each). The CDR3 runs to 14 residues. V was cut by 4 bases and J by 3 bases, with 11 bases left in between. Germline values: CDR1 LGHDT, CDR2 YNNKEL (reference sequence). CDR3 in amino acids: CASSLLGGTDTQYF. DNA of the CDR3: TGTGCCAGCAGCCTTCTAGGGGGGACAGATACGCAGTATTTT.

This clone turned up a few times. J is TRBJ1-1 and V is TRBV13, with D possibly being TRBD1 (6 bases). V lost 6 bases, J lost 3 bases, and 11 bases lay in between. The CDR3 runs to 13 residues. The germline V gene encodes CDR1 PRHDT and CDR2 FYEKMQ (reference sequence). The CDR3 spells CASSRGDYTEAFF. CDR3 in DNA: TGTGCCAGCAGTAGGGGGGACTACACTGAAGCTTTCTTT.

V gene TRBV2 combines with J gene TRBJ2-7; 7 bases match TRBD1. The CDR3 has 14 amino acids. Germline CDR1 and CDR2: SNHLY and FYNNEI. The ends lost 8 bases at V and 5 bases at J; junction bases unmatched: 12. This CDR3 is CASQLNLQGNEQYF. The CDR3 DNA follows: TGTGCCAGCCAGCTCAATCTACAGGGGAACGAGCAGTACTTC.

The V and J genes are TRBV5-1 and TRBJ2-2; D gene ambiguous. Germline CDR1 is SGHRS and CDR2 is YFSETQ. Between the trimmed V and J ends, which lost 0 bases and 4 bases, there was a span of 10 bases. This CDR3 comprises 15 residues. The CDR3 DNA sequence: TGCGCCAGCAGCTTGGCCTTAGAGAGCACCGGGGAGCTGTTTTTT. Translation gives CASSLALESTGELFF.

The genes are TRBV6-6 and TRBJ2-3, with TRBD2 identical over 11 bases. Germline CDR1 MNHNY, CDR2 SVGAGI (reference sequence). The CDR3 consists of 17 residues. Trimming at V came to 5 bases and at J to 8 bases, leaving 15 bases not matched to a gene. For the CDR3, the DNA is TGTGCCAGCAGTCACCGACCCCTTGGGCTAGCGGGGGGTACGCAGTATTTT. This encodes CASSHRPLGLAGGTQYF.

The rearrangement links TRBV4-3 to TRBJ1-3; tentatively, D is TRBD1 (5 bases). The CDR3 has 15 residues. V was clipped by 3 bases and J by 1 base, with 10 bases between them. Germline lookup yields CDR1 LGHNA and CDR2 YSLEER. The CDR3 region is CASSQGPGSGNTIYF. In nucleotides, the CDR3 is TGCGCCAGCAGCCAGGGGCCGGGTTCTGGAAACACCATATATTTT.

The chain is built from TRBV19 and TRBJ2-2; tentatively, D is TRBD1 or TRBD2 (5 bases each). Germline V gene lookup returns CDR1 LNHDA and CDR2 SQIVND (reference sequence). This CDR3 has 16 amino acids. V was clipped by 6 bases and J by 2 bases, with 16 bases between them. CDR3 amino acids: CASRRSGTKNTGELFF. The CDR3 DNA reads TGTGCCAGTAGGCGATCCGGGACGAAAAACACCGGGGAGCTGTTTTTT.

The chain links TRBV7-9 to TRBJ1-2; 9 bases agree with TRBD1. Trimming at V came to 5 bases and at J to 5 bases, leaving 9 bases not matched to a gene. The CDR3 has 15 residues. From germline, CDR1 is SEHNR and CDR2 FQNEAQ (reference sequence). The CDR3 here is CASSLGTGSLYGYTF. The CDR3 region has the DNA TGTGCCAGCAGCCTAGGGACAGGGAGTTTATATGGCTACACCTTC.

This chain uses TRBV6-5 with TRBJ2-2; 7 bases are shared with TRBD2. Looked up from germline, CDR1 is MNHEY and CDR2 is SVGAGI. The CDR3 has 15 residues. The V and J ends lost 5 bases and 7 bases, in that order; junction bases with no gene match: 10. The CDR3 coding sequence is TGTGCCAGCAGTCTCCCCGGAGCGGGGAACGGGGAGCTGTTTTTT. Protein: CASSLPGAGNGELFF.

V and J are TRBV6-4 and TRBJ2-3, with a possible D match to TRBD2 (6 bases). CDR3 length: 14 residues. Trimming stripped 4 bases from V and 1 base from J, with 9 bases between. Germline values: CDR1 MRHNA, CDR2 SNTAGT. The CDR3 sequence is CASSVSGGTDTQYF. CDR3 nucleotide sequence: TGTGCCAGCAGTGTTAGCGGAGGCACAGATACGCAGTATTTT.

The chain's CDR3 is CAWSVSSGLVQYF. The CDR3 DNA reads TGTGCCTGGAGTGTCTCTAGCGGGTTGGTGCAGTACTTC. This chain uses TRBV30 with TRBJ2-7; 8 bases fit TRBD2. Unmatched junction bases numbered 7, after V lost 0 bases and J lost 9 bases. CDR3 length: 13 residues. The germline V gene encodes CDR1 GTSNPN and CDR2 SVGIG (reference sequence).

The V gene is TRBV4-1, the J gene TRBJ2-7, with D possibly TRBD1 on 5 matching bases. The CDR3 loop spans 14 amino acids. Trimming pared 0 bases from V and 1 base from J, leaving 7 bases between. Germline V gene sequence: CDR1 MGHRA, CDR2 YSYEKL. CDR3 region: CASSQDSGSYEQYF. DNA for the CDR3: TGCGCCAGCAGCCAAGATTCAGGGTCCTACGAGCAGTACTTC.

The chain carries TRBV6-5 and TRBJ1-2; TRBD1 agrees at 8 bases. CDR3 length: 15 amino acids. CDR1 and CDR2 from the germline V gene are MNHEY and SVGAGI. J lost 4 bases, V lost 5 bases, and 9 bases had no gene match. The CDR3 sequence is CASSPPGQGLYGYTF. The CDR3, as DNA: TGTGCCAGCAGTCCGCCTGGACAGGGACTCTATGGCTACACCTTC.

The J gene is TRBJ2-2, the V gene TRBV27, with a weak D call TRBD2 (6 bases). The CDR3 consists of 14 residues. Germline CDR1 and CDR2: MNHEY and SMNVEV (reference sequence). V was cut by 4 bases and J by 5 bases, with 11 bases left in between. DNA of the CDR3: TGTGCCAGCAGTTCGGGGGATTGGACCGGGGAGCTGTTTTTT. This gives the protein CASSSGDWTGELFF.